A selection of T cell receptor beta chains follows, all from one sample in a study of post-analysis software for immune sequencing data. TCRdb re-called the PCR reads through MiXCR, storing one row per CDR3 protein. The sample consists of about 820,000 distinct CDR3 sequences, around 50% of them appearing once. The sample was blood. Receptors originate from a girl aged 5 to 17 with multiple sclerosis. CDR3s include the opening cysteine and the closing phenylalanine or tryptophan. D genes are given only for firm matches. Not every row has a clone size; where given, it reads once, few, many or a size class.

j_gene,v_gene,d_gene,abundance,CDR3nt,CDR3aa
TRBJ2-4,TRBV12-3/TRBV12-4,NA,NA,TGTGCCAGCAGTTTCGAGGGAAAAAACATTCAGTACTTC,CASSFEGKNIQYF
TRBJ2-1,TRBV6-6,NA,NA,TGTGCCAGCAGTACTTCCCCGACCTCCTACAATGAGCAGTTCTTC,CASSTSPTSYNEQFF
TRBJ2-7,TRBV2,TRBD2,NA,TGTGCCAGCAGCCCAGCGGGGAGGGACTACGAGCAGTACTTC,CASSPAGRDYEQYF
TRBJ1-1,TRBV29-1,NA,NA,TGCAGCGTTGCCCGACAGGACTCGAACACTGAAGCTTTCTTT,CSVARQDSNTEAFF
TRBJ2-4,TRBV2,NA,NA,TGTGCCAGCAGACTGGGACGTCTAGCCAAAAACATTCAGTACTTC,CASRLGRLAKNIQYF
TRBJ2-6,TRBV7-2,NA,once,TGTGCCAGCAGCTCTTGGGGGTTCGGGGCCAACGTCCTGACTTTC,CASSSWGFGANVLTF
TRBJ2-3,TRBV7-3,NA,NA,TGTGCCAGCAGCTCAAGCGGGTTCACAGATACGCAGTATTTT,CASSSSGFTDTQYF
TRBJ2-1,TRBV6-6,TRBD2,NA,TGTGCCAGCACCGGGACTAGCGAACACAATGAGCAGTTCTTC,CASTGTSEHNEQFF
TRBJ2-7,TRBV27,NA,few,TGTGCCAGCAGTCAGTCACTAGTCACATACGAGCAGTACTTC,CASSQSLVTYEQYF
TRBJ2-1,TRBV7-3,TRBD2,NA,TGTGCCAGCAGCTCCCCGGGGGGGGGCCCCAATGAGCAGTTCTTC,CASSSPGGGPNEQFF
TRBJ2-7,TRBV29-1,NA,few,TGCAGCGTTGAAACCGGGCCGTTAGGGGGCGAGCAGTACTTC,CSVETGPLGGEQYF
TRBJ2-7,TRBV29-1,TRBD1,NA,TGCAGCGGATCGGACAGGGGCAACTACGAGCAGTACTTC,CSGSDRGNYEQYF
TRBJ2-1,TRBV29-1,TRBD2,NA,TGCAGCGTTGTTACTAGCGGACGGAATGAGCAGTTCTTC,CSVVTSGRNEQFF
TRBJ2-7,TRBV5-1,NA,NA,TGCGCCAGCACCCGAGGGGCGGCTTTCGACGAGCAGTACTTC,CASTRGAAFDEQYF
TRBJ2-1,TRBV7-3,NA,NA,TGTGCCAGCAGCTCCTACGGGCGTAGGGACAATGAGCAGTTCTTC,CASSSYGRRDNEQFF
TRBJ2-7,TRBV12-5,NA,NA,TGTGCTAGTGGTCCCCCAGGCAGGGCCTACGAGCAGTACTTC,CASGPPGRAYEQYF
TRBJ2-7,TRBV25-1,TRBD2,few,TGTGCCAGCAGTGCCACGCGGGCGGGAGGGAGCGAGCAGTACTTC,CASSATRAGGSEQYF
TRBJ1-2,TRBV10-3,NA,NA,TGTGCCATCAGCGCCAGAGGGGTTGCCTATGGCTACACCTTC,CAISARGVAYGYTF
TRBJ2-7,TRBV7-2,TRBD2,NA,TGTGCCAGCAGGCCTAGCGGGAGATATTGCGAGCAGTACTTC,CASRPSGRYCEQYF
TRBJ2-7,TRBV5-1,TRBD2,NA,TGCGCCAGCAGACCCACTAGCGGGTGGTCCTACGAGCAGTACTTC,CASRPTSGWSYEQYF
TRBJ2-1,TRBV4-1,NA,once,TGCGCCAGCAGCCAACTCTCATCGCCACAAATCAATGAGCAGTTCTTC,CASSQLSSPQINEQFF
TRBJ2-6,TRBV10-3,NA,NA,TGTGCCATCAGTGAGCAACAACAGGGTACCGGGGCCAACGTCCTGACTTTC,CAISEQQQGTGANVLTF
TRBJ2-6,TRBV6-5,NA,NA,TGTGCCAGCAGTTCGGCCGGGGTCGTCTCTGGGGCCAACGTCCTGACTTTC,CASSSAGVVSGANVLTF
TRBJ2-6,TRBV29-1,NA,NA,TGCAGCGTTGTTACAGGCTCTGGGGCCAACGTCCTGACTTTC,CSVVTGSGANVLTF
TRBJ2-1,TRBV5-6,TRBD2,NA,TGTGCCAGCAGCTTGGGGGTAGCGGGACCTCCCATCTCCTACAATGAGCAGTTCTTC,CASSLGVAGPPISYNEQFF
TRBJ2-7,TRBV9,TRBD2,few,TGTGCCAGCAGCGCCCATGGCGGGACTAGCGGGAGGGCCTTTTACGAGCAGTACTTC,CASSAHGGTSGRAFYEQYF
TRBJ1-2,TRBV4-1,NA,NA,TGCGCCAGCAGCCAAGATTCGGCGTGGGCAGCTAACTATGGCTACACCTTC,CASSQDSAWAANYGYTF
TRBJ2-3,TRBV9,TRBD2,once,TGTGCCAGCAGCTTCCGGACTAGCGGCACAGATACGCAGTATTTT,CASSFRTSGTDTQYF
TRBJ2-5,TRBV29-1,NA,few,TGCAGCTCCGCCGGGACTCCAGAGACCCAGTACTTC,CSSAGTPETQYF
TRBJ2-7,TRBV27,NA,NA,TGTGCCAGCAGTTCCCGGGCAATCTACGAGCAGTACTTC,CASSSRAIYEQYF
TRBJ2-7,TRBV10-3,TRBD1,NA,TGTGCCATCAGGGGGGGACAGGAAAGCTCCTACGAGCAGTACTTC,CAIRGGQESSYEQYF
TRBJ1-1,TRBV12-3/TRBV12-4,NA,NA,TGTGCCAGCAGCTATAAAGTGACTGCGAACACTGAAGCTTTCTTT,CASSYKVTANTEAFF
TRBJ2-3,TRBV29-1,NA,few,TGCAGCGTCTCCATTGGGGGCAGGGTAGATACGCAGTATTTT,CSVSIGGRVDTQYF
TRBJ1-2,TRBV6-1,NA,few,TGTGCCAGCAGTGACTTCGAGGATGGTGGCTACACCTTC,CASSDFEDGGYTF
TRBJ1-1,TRBV11-2,NA,NA,TGTGCCAGCAGCTTAGATCGCGGCAGGGGGAACACTGAAGCTTTCTTT,CASSLDRGRGNTEAFF
TRBJ2-1,TRBV5-1,NA,once,TGCGCCAGCACTTCTATGTTGGCCCACAATGAGCAGTTCTTC,CASTSMLAHNEQFF
TRBJ1-2,TRBV15,NA,NA,TGTGCCACCAGCAGTTGGCAAAACTATGGCTACACCTTC,CATSSWQNYGYTF
TRBJ2-1,TRBV5-6,TRBD2,NA,TGTGCCAGCAGCTTTTCCGGACTAGCGGTCTACAATGAGCAGTTCTTC,CASSFSGLAVYNEQFF
TRBJ2-7,TRBV20-1,TRBD2,NA,TGCAGTGCTCCTTTAGCGGGAGGGGAGGAGCAGTACTTC,CSAPLAGGEEQYF
TRBJ2-7,TRBV6-2/TRBV6-3,NA,NA,TGTGCCAGCAGCGGAAAGTGGGCCCCAGGCTACGAGCAGTACTTC,CASSGKWAPGYEQYF
TRBJ2-1,TRBV24-1,TRBD1,NA,TGTGCCACCGTCGACGTTCAGGGGGCGGGTGTCAATGAGCAGTTCTTC,CATVDVQGAGVNEQFF
TRBJ2-5,TRBV4-2,TRBD2,few,TGTGCCAGCAGCCTCACCTCAGCGGGAGGGGAGACCCAGTACTTC,CASSLTSAGGETQYF
TRBJ2-3,TRBV12-3/TRBV12-4,TRBD1,few,TGTGCCAGCAGTTTGGGGACAGGAAAGGATACGCAGTATTTT,CASSLGTGKDTQYF
TRBJ2-5,TRBV20-1,TRBD2,NA,TGCAGTGCTCACCTAGCGGGGGTCCAAGAGACCCAGTACTTC,CSAHLAGVQETQYF
TRBJ2-7,TRBV11-2,TRBD2,once,TGTGCCAGCAACCGCATAGCGGGAGTGGGGGGAGAGACCTACGAGCAGTACTTC,CASNRIAGVGGETYEQYF
TRBJ2-4,TRBV15,TRBD2,NA,TGTGCCACCAGCAGAGATCTTACTAGCGGGATTCTAGCCAAAAACATTCAGTACTTC,CATSRDLTSGILAKNIQYF